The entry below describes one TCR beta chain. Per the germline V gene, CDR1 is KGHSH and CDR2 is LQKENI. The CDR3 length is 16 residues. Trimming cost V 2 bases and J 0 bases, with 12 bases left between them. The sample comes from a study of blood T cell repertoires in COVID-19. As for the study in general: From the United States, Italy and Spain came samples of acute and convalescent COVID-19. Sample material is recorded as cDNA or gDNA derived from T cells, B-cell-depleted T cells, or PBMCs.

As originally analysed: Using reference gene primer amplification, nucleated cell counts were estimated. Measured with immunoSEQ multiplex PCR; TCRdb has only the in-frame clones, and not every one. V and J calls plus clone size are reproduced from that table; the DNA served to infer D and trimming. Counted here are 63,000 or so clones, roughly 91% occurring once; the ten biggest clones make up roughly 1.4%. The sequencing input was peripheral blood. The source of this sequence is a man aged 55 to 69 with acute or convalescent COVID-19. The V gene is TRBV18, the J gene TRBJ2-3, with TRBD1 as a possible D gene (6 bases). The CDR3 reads CASSPYTGISTDTQYF. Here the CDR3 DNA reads TGTGCCAGCTCACCATATACAGGGATAAGCACAGATACGCAGTATTTT.